This TCR beta chain emerged from a study of response to subunit inactivated influenza vaccine. This CDR3 contains 14 residues. Trimming took off 1 base at V and 0 bases at J, with 6 bases between the two ends. Per germline, CDR1 LGHNA and CDR2 YNFKEQ. TCRdb redid the calling of the RT-PCR reads with MiXCR, one entry per CDR3 protein. The table records about 520,000 distinct CDR3 sequences, roughly 27% of them present only once. This clonotype was observed a handful of times. The source of this sequence is a man over 45 who received an inactivated influenza vaccine. Source: CD4+ T cells sorted from PBMCs, taken approximately 5 days after vaccination. J is TRBJ2-5 and V is TRBV4-2, with unresolved D. CDR3 amino acids: CASSQVPYQETQYF. Written as DNA, the CDR3 is TGTGCCAGCAGCCAAGTTCCGTACCAAGAGACCCAGTACTTC.